Each of the 10 T cell receptor beta chains below was sequenced from the same sample in a study of T cell clusters in autoimmune cytopenias. TRB rearrangements were amplified by touch-down multiplex PCR with mixed TRB-A/B primers. Each CDR3 protein gets one entry in TCRdb, which reprocessed the multiplex PCR reads and gives no DNA. This sample contains roughly 5,000 distinct CDR3 sequences. TRB amplification used roughly 250 ng of peripheral blood genomic DNA. These same data were also listed under a study on T cell repertoires in aging, cancer and after chemotherapy.

The sequencing sample was made of peripheral blood. Receptors were obtained from a human donor in good health.

According to its frequency, this clonotype is medium-sized. The gene calls are TRBV5-4 and TRBJ2-1. The CDR3 is made up of 13 amino acids. Germline assignment: CDR1 SGHNT and CDR2 YYREEE (reference sequence). CDR3: CASRSDSYNEQFF.

The chain has TRBV11-2 and TRBJ2-7. This CDR3 has 14 residues. Germline V CDR1 and CDR2: SGHAT, FQNNGV. The CDR3 sequence: CASSLDRLSYEQYF. Full variable domain (rest looked up from reference TRBV11-2 and TRBJ2-7): EAGVAQSPRYKIIEKRQSVAFWCNPISGHATLYWYQQILGQGPKLLIQFQNNGVVDDSQLPKDRFSAERLKGVDSTLKIQPAKLEDSAVYLCASSLDRLSYEQYFGPGTRLTVT.

This clonotype is medium-sized by frequency. This rearrangement joins TRBV19 to TRBJ2-6. Looked up from germline, CDR1 is LNHDA and CDR2 is SQIVND (reference sequence). This CDR3 is built from 13 residues. CDR3 residues: CASRSSGANVLTF. The variable domain in full, with the rest retrieved from reference TRBV19 and TRBJ2-6, is DGGITQSPKYLFRKEGQNVTLSCEQNLNHDAMYWYRQDPGQGLRLIYYSQIVNDFQKGDIAEGYSVSREKKESFPLTVTSAQKNPTAFYLCASRSSGANVLTFGAGSRLTVL.

By frequency, this clonotype registers medium-sized. The V and J genes are TRBV15 and TRBJ1-5. The germline V gene encodes CDR1 LNHNV and CDR2 YYDKDF (reference sequence). This CDR3 has 15 amino acids. CDR3 residues: CATSRDGVSNQPQHF.

In terms of frequency, this clonotype is medium-sized. The V call is TRBV14, the J call TRBJ2-3; TCRdb's D call, TRBD1, is unchecked because there is no DNA. Germline lookup yields CDR1 SGHDN and CDR2 FVKESK. The CDR3 contains 12 residues. The CDR3 loop is CASSQGPYTQYF.

By frequency, this clonotype registers medium-sized. The rearrangement links TRBV29-1 to TRBJ1-1. Germline CDR1 SQVTM, CDR2 ANQGSEA. The CDR3 consists of 13 residues. The CDR3 region is CSVSAGGDTEAFF.

By frequency, this clonotype registers medium-sized. The V gene is TRBV30, the J gene TRBJ1-2; no DNA is available, so the TRBD1 call from TCRdb remains unchecked. Germline CDR1 reads GTSNPN; CDR2 reads SVGIG (reference sequence). The CDR3 length is 15 residues. CDR3 sequence reads: CAWKVDRTGGYGYTF.

This clonotype ranks as medium-sized (0.01 to 0.1%) in terms of frequency. This chain uses TRBV27 with TRBJ2-3; there is no DNA to check the TCRdb D call of TRBD1. This CDR3 has 15 residues. From germline, CDR1 is MNHEY and CDR2 SMNVEV (reference sequence). CDR3 sequence: CASSFNSGFADTQYF.

This clonotype is labeled medium-sized (0.01 to 0.1%) based on frequency. The chain uses TRBV6-6 and TRBJ1-1. CDR1 is MNHNY, CDR2 SVGAGI, per germline (reference sequence). The CDR3 sequence is 14 residues long. The chain's CDR3 is CASSSLDSNTEAFF.

This clonotype is labeled medium-sized (0.01 to 0.1%) based on frequency. The chain carries TRBV18 and TRBJ2-2. From germline, CDR1 is KGHSH and CDR2 LQKENI. The CDR3 extends over 16 amino acids. The CDR3 sequence is CASSPPRELNTGELFF.